The 8 T cell receptor beta chains reported below all come from one sample, sequenced in a study of immune characterization of retroperitoneal liposarcoma. TCRdb reprocessed the PCR reads with MiXCR, giving one entry per CDR3 protein. Of about 10,000 distinct CDR3 sequences listed, less than 40% are singletons. Sequencing was performed on tumor tissue. These receptors came from a female donor with retroperitoneal liposarcoma.

The chain joins TRBV6-1 to TRBJ2-3; D ambiguous. The J call is doubtful: the DNA matches TRBJ2-7 better. Germline V gives CDR1 MNHNS, CDR2 SASEGT. CDR3 length: 14 residues. CDR3 nucleotides: TGTGCCAGCAGTGACCTCGGGTACAGCTACGAGCAGTACTTC. Protein product: CASSDLGYSYEQYF.

The rearrangement uses TRBV27 and TRBJ2-1; possibly TRBD1 or TRBD2 for D (5 bases each). This CDR3 has 13 amino acids. Germline-derived CDR1 and CDR2 are MNHEY and SMNVEV (reference sequence). V gave up 8 bases and J gave up 9 bases, with 17 bases separating them. The CDR3 here is CASRRGDWSEQFF. CDR3 in DNA: TGTGCCAGCCGCCGAGGGGATTGGAGTGAGCAGTTCTTC.

The V call is TRBV4-1, the J call TRBJ2-7; a possible D gene is TRBD2 (5 bases). This CDR3 is built from 13 residues. The V end lost 1 base, the J end lost 2 bases, and 6 bases lay between the germline ends. Germline values: CDR1 MGHRA, CDR2 YSYEKL. The CDR3 DNA reads as TGCGCCAGCAGCCAAGGAGGGCCCTACGAGCAGTACTTC. Protein product: CASSQGGPYEQYF.

This clonotype was counted a few times. The rearrangement links TRBV7-2 to TRBJ2-5; 12 bases fit TRBD2. The end of the DNA is better explained by TRBJ2-7, so the J call may be wrong. Per the germline V gene, CDR1 is SGHTA and CDR2 is FQGNSA. The length of the CDR3 is 15 residues. The CDR3 region is CASRPPSGGVYEQYF. CDR3 nucleotides: TGTGCCAGCAGGCCCCCTAGCGGGGGGGTCTACGAGCAGTACTTC.

By sample share, this clonotype is large. This chain links TRBV10-1 with TRBJ2-2; 11 positions agree with TRBD2. The CDR3 sequence is 18 residues long. V lost 4 bases and J lost 5; bases outside the gene matches: 12. In germline, CDR1 is WNHNN, CDR2 SYGVQD (reference sequence). This CDR3 is CASSANPGTSGRTGELFF. The DNA of the CDR3 is TGCGCCAGCAGTGCCAACCCTGGGACTAGCGGTAGGACCGGGGAGCTGTTTTTT.

This clonotype was counted only a few times. The V gene is TRBV10-1, the J gene TRBJ2-5; a possible D gene is TRBD2 (5 bases). CDR1 is WNHNN and CDR2 is SYGVQD in the germline V gene (reference sequence). The CDR3 loop spans 14 amino acids. Deletions cut 0 bases from V and 5 bases from J, with 10 bases between. CDR3 in DNA: TGCGCCAGCAGTGAGTCCGGGGATACCGAGACCCAGTACTTC. This encodes CASSESGDTETQYF.

This chain links TRBV10-1 with TRBJ2-5; the D gene could be TRBD1 or TRBD2 (5 bases each). The end of the DNA aligns better with TRBJ2-1, so the J call may be wrong. The CDR3 is made up of 15 amino acids. Germline lookup yields CDR1 WNHNN and CDR2 SYGVQD (reference sequence). The CDR3 sequence is CASSELGPPRDEQFF. The CDR3 nucleotides read TGCGCCAGCAGTGAGTTGGGACCCCCCCGAGATGAGCAGTTCTTC.

The rearrangement uses TRBV6-1 and TRBJ2-4, with TRBD1 matching 8 bases. The germline V gene has CDR1 MNHNS and CDR2 SASEGT. The CDR3 sequence is 18 residues long. The J segment lost 0 bases and the V segment lost 2 bases, leaving 9 bases of the junction unmatched. Here the CDR3 DNA reads TGTGCCAGCAGTGAAAGGACAGGGCGGGGACTAGCCAAAAACATTCAGTACTTC. The encoded protein is CASSERTGRGLAKNIQYF.